Each of the 5 T cell receptor beta chains below was sequenced from the same sample in a study of T cell responses to AZD1222 COVID-19 vaccine. Method: immunoSEQ multiplex PCR; TCRdb's copy keeps in-frame clones and lacks some. This table holds about 86,000 clones, 88% found once. Material: peripheral blood, obtained 28 days after the second AZD1222 dose. The receptors derive from an adult who received the AZD1222 COVID-19 vaccine.

The chain has TRBV3-1 (or the pseudogene TRBV3-2) and TRBJ2-2, with unresolved D. Germline V lookup: CDR1 LGHDT, CDR2 YNNKEL (reference sequence). The CDR3 totals 18 residues. The ends were cut back, 4 bases at V and 6 bases at J, with 24 bases in the middle. CDR3 amino acids: CASSLTAPTNLDAGELFF. DNA for the CDR3: TGTGCCAGCAGCCTAACGGCACCTACAAACTTGGACGCCGGGGAGCTGTTTTTT.

V is TRBV5-5 and J is TRBJ2-2, with TRBD2 identical over 10 bases. Per the germline V gene, CDR1 is SGHKS and CDR2 is YYEKEE (reference sequence). The V gene end was trimmed by 0 bases and the J gene end by 4 bases; junction bases not matched to a gene: 6. The CDR3 has 17 residues. DNA for the CDR3: TGTGCCAGCAGCTTGGCGCTAGCGGGAGTCTCCACCGGGGAGCTGTTTTTT. It encodes CASSLALAGVSTGELFF.

The chain has TRBV4-1 and TRBJ1-5, with D tentatively TRBD1 (5 bases). Per germline, CDR1 MGHRA and CDR2 YSYEKL. Trimming pared 0 bases from V and 13 bases from J, leaving 13 bases between. The CDR3 runs to 13 residues. The CDR3 protein is CASSQDRDLKQHF. CDR3 DNA sequence: TGCGCCAGCAGCCAAGACCGGGACCTGAAACAGCATTTT.

V gene TRBV28 combines with J gene TRBJ2-3; no clear D gene. The germline gives CDR1 MDHEN, CDR2 SYDVKM. Trimming took off 7 bases at V and 5 bases at J, with 25 bases between the two ends. CDR3 length: 17 amino acids. This CDR3 is CASTLKVRWAAQDTQYF. In DNA, the CDR3 is TGTGCCAGCACCCTAAAGGTGAGGTGGGCGGCTCAAGATACGCAGTATTTT. The complete variable domain, with remaining parts taken from reference TRBV28 and TRBJ2-3, reads DVKVTQSSRYLVKRTGEKVFLECVQDMDHENMFWYRQDPGLGLRLIYFSYDVKMKEKGDIPEGYSVSREKKERFSLILESASTNQTSMYLCASTLKVRWAAQDTQYFGPGTRLTVL.

V usage is TRBV5-1 and J usage is TRBJ1-2, with D hard to call. V lost 0 bases, J lost 7 bases, and 13 bases lay in between. The CDR3 runs to 14 residues. CDR1 SGHRS and CDR2 YFSETQ come from the germline V gene. CDR3 bases: TGCGCCAGCAGCTTGGCCGTGCGGGGAACTGGCTACACCTTC. This encodes CASSLAVRGTGYTF. Looking up the rest from reference TRBV5-1 and TRBJ1-2 gives the full variable domain: KAGVTQTPRYLIKTRGQQVTLSCSPISGHRSVSWYQQTPGQGLQFLFEYFSETQRNKGNFPGRFSGRQFSNSRSEMNVSTLELGDSALYLCASSLAVRGTGYTFGSGTRLTVV.